This TCR beta chain was identified during a study of OX40 agonist ivuxolimab in advanced cancers. The CDR3 consists of 16 residues. CDR1 is MDHEN, CDR2 SYDVKM, per germline. V lost 6 bases, J lost 3 bases, and 18 bases lay in between. Profiled with immunoSEQ multiplex PCR; TCRdb holds only in-frame clones, not every one. The data contain about 43,000 clones, approximately 86% of them singletons. The sequencing used CD4+ or CD8+ T cells sorted from blood, collected in a trial of the OX40 agonist ivuxolimab. The source of this sequence is an adult with an advanced solid tumor such as melanoma, head and neck, liver or kidney cancer. The chain joins TRBV28 to TRBJ2-4, with D possibly TRBD1 on 6 matching bases. The CDR3 loop reads CASRISAGVGKNIQYF. The CDR3 bases are TGTGCCAGCAGAATCTCGGCAGGGGTGGGCAAAAACATTCAGTACTTC.